This is a list of T cell receptor beta chains from one sample in a study of blood T cell repertoires in COVID-19. The assay was immunoSEQ multiplex PCR, and TCRdb's table has in-frame clones only and misses some. Among 100,000 to 150,000 clones listed, around four fifths were seen once. The sequencing sample was made of peripheral blood. The receptor source for this set is a human donor in a cohort sampled during active COVID-19. Each CDR3 is given with its conserved first and last residue. Fields, in order: clone size, D gene, V gene, CDR3 length, J gene, CDR3 protein, CDR3 DNA. D genes are given only for firm matches. Where a row states a size, it is once, few, many or the class of an expanded clone; other rows omit it.

>NA|TRBD2|TRBV3-1/TRBV3-2|17|TRBJ2-5
CASSPYSGGPSGEAQYF
TGTGCCAGCAGCCCCTATAGCGGGGGCCCTTCGGGAGAGGCCCAGTACTTC
>NA|NA|TRBV28|17|TRBJ1-1
CASSPRTASSRNTEAFF
TGTGCCAGCAGTCCTCGGACAGCCAGTAGTAGGAACACTGAAGCTTTCTTT
>NA|NA|TRBV9|14|TRBJ2-7
CASSKGDTSYEQYF
TGTGCCAGTAGTAAAGGGGACACCTCCTACGAGCAGTACTTC
>NA|NA|TRBV7-6|18|TRBJ2-7
CASSLGGQTAQVPYEQYF
TGTGCCAGCAGCTTAGGGGGGCAGACTGCTCAAGTCCCCTACGAGCAGTACTTC
>NA|NA|TRBV6-6|13|TRBJ2-7
CASSNDRAYEQYF
TGTGCCAGCAGCAACGACAGAGCCTACGAGCAGTACTTC
>NA|NA|TRBV4-2|13|TRBJ1-1
CASSGQANTEAFF
TGTGCCAGCAGCGGACAAGCGAACACTGAAGCTTTCTTT
>NA|TRBD2|TRBV5-4|15|TRBJ2-1
CASSLSPAGDNEQFF
TGTGCCAGCAGCTTGAGTCCAGCGGGAGATAATGAGCAGTTCTTC
>NA|TRBD2|TRBV25-1|13|TRBJ2-5
CASRKTSEETQYF
TGTGCCAGCAGAAAGACTAGCGAAGAGACCCAGTACTTC
>NA|TRBD1|TRBV6-6|15|TRBJ1-2
CASSTPILGQYGYTF
TGTGCCAGCAGTACCCCGATACTGGGACAGTATGGCTACACCTTC
>NA|NA|TRBV18|15|TRBJ1-3
CASSPEGVSGNTIYF
TGTGCCAGCTCACCCGAGGGGGTTTCTGGAAACACCATATATTTT
>NA|NA|TRBV12-3/TRBV12-4|13|TRBJ2-1
CASSYTTRDEQFF
TGTGCCAGCAGTTATACAACTAGGGATGAGCAGTTCTTC
>NA|TRBD1|TRBV7-9|15|TRBJ2-4
CASSGRQGVENIQYF
TGTGCCAGCAGCGGACGACAGGGAGTCGAAAACATTCAGTACTTC
>few|TRBD1|TRBV6-6|14|TRBJ1-3
CASSPRTGGNTIYF
TGTGCCAGCAGTCCGCGGACAGGGGGAAACACCATATATTTT
>NA|NA|TRBV5-1|15|TRBJ2-3
CASSLLGGQGDTQYF
TGCGCCAGCAGCTTGCTCGGGGGGCAGGGAGATACGCAGTATTTT
>NA|TRBD1|TRBV18|16|TRBJ2-3
CASSPQAGGDTDTQYF
TGTGCCAGCTCACCACAGGCAGGGGGAGACACAGATACGCAGTATTTT
>NA|TRBD2|TRBV7-2|14|TRBJ2-3
CASSFQRGGDTQYF
TGTGCCAGCAGCTTCCAGCGGGGGGGGGATACGCAGTATTTT
>NA|NA|TRBV6-2/TRBV6-3|14|TRBJ1-2
CASSYSRGRGGYTF
TGTGCCAGCAGTTACTCGCGGGGAAGAGGAGGCTACACCTTC
>NA|TRBD1|TRBV28|17|TRBJ2-2
CASPPGRDRVNTGELFF
TGTGCCAGCCCCCCCGGCCGGGACAGGGTGAACACCGGGGAGCTGTTTTTT
>large|TRBD1|TRBV2|14|TRBJ1-3
CASSTQGAGNTIYF
TGTGCCAGCAGTACGCAGGGGGCTGGAAACACCATATATTTT
>NA|TRBD2|TRBV2|13|TRBJ2-1
CASSAGGSNEQFF
TGTGCCAGCAGTGCGGGAGGGAGCAATGAGCAGTTCTTC
>few|NA|TRBV6-6|12|TRBJ2-1
CASSPGYNEQFF
TGTGCCAGCAGTCCCGGGTACAATGAGCAGTTCTTC
>once|TRBD1|TRBV19|15|TRBJ2-7
CASSIQARGLYEQYF
TGTGCCAGTAGTATTCAAGCCAGGGGGCTCTACGAGCAGTACTTC
>once|TRBD2|TRBV7-2|16|TRBJ2-4
CASSLVGSGNKNIQYF
TGTGCCAGCAGCTTAGTAGGTAGCGGGAACAAAAACATTCAGTACTTC
>NA|NA|TRBV5-1|13|TRBJ1-2
CASSFSPDYGYTF
TGCGCCAGCAGCTTTTCCCCTGACTATGGCTACACCTTC
>few|NA|TRBV5-1|14|TRBJ1-4
CASSLQGFDEKLFF
TGCGCCAGCAGCTTACAGGGTTTTGATGAAAAACTGTTTTTT
>NA|TRBD2|TRBV7-3|16|TRBJ2-7
CASSLGLAGKFYEQYF
TGTGCCAGCAGCTTAGGACTAGCGGGGAAATTCTACGAGCAGTACTTC
>NA|TRBD2|TRBV6-7|17|TRBJ2-1
CASSEGPGLAGVDEQFF
TGTGCCAGCAGTGAAGGTCCTGGACTAGCGGGAGTTGATGAGCAGTTCTTC
>NA|TRBD2|TRBV7-8|17|TRBJ2-1
CASSSRGLAGVYNEQFF
TGTGCCAGCAGCTCCCGGGGACTAGCGGGAGTTTACAATGAGCAGTTCTTC
>NA|TRBD1|TRBV10-1|15|TRBJ1-1
CARRMFGQDNTEAFF
TGCGCCAGGAGAATGTTCGGACAGGACAACACTGAAGCTTTCTTT
>NA|TRBD2|TRBV5-4|15|TRBJ2-5
CASSGGLAGQETQYF
TGTGCCAGCAGCGGGGGACTAGCGGGACAAGAGACCCAGTACTTC
>NA|NA|TRBV4-2|15|TRBJ1-5
CASSQRPGSNQPQHF
TGTGCCAGCAGCCAGCGGCCTGGCAGCAATCAGCCCCAGCATTTT
>NA|NA|TRBV6-4|14|TRBJ2-3
CASSDQASTDTQYF
TGTGCCAGCAGTGACCAGGCAAGCACAGATACGCAGTATTTT